This is a list of T cell receptor beta chains from one sample in a study of glioma-infiltrating T cells after dendritic cell vaccination. Data came from immunoSEQ multiplex PCR; TCRdb stores just in-frame clones and leaves some out. In the table there are about 67,000 clones, roughly 79% of which are singletons. The sequenced sample was blood, obtained before dendritic cell vaccination. All receptors come from a human donor with glioblastoma. The CDR3 runs from the conserved cysteine through the conserved F or W. The order of the fields is D gene, clone size, J gene, V gene, CDR3 DNA, CDR3 protein. D genes are given only for firm matches. A row's size may be missing; if present it is once, few, many or a size class.

>TRBD1|.|TRBJ1-2|TRBV29-1
TGCAGCGTTTCCAGACAGGGAACGGACTATGGCTACACCTTC
CSVSRQGTDYGYTF
>.|.|TRBJ1-1|TRBV9
TGTGCCAGCAGCATGACAGGGAACACTGAAGCTTTCTTT
CASSMTGNTEAFF
>.|.|TRBJ2-1|TRBV4-1
TGCGCCAGCGCCGCTATCGGAGGGTACAATGAGCAGTTCTTC
CASAAIGGYNEQFF
>.|.|TRBJ1-6|TRBV11-2
TGTGCCAGCAGCTTAGATACCGGGAGAGATTCACCCCTCCACTTT
CASSLDTGRDSPLHF
>TRBD1|.|TRBJ1-2|TRBV9
TGTGCCAGCAGCCCGGGGACAGTAAGTCCGGGCTACACCTTC
CASSPGTVSPGYTF
>TRBD2|.|TRBJ2-1|TRBV13
TGTGCCAGCAGTCGGCGGACTAGTTACAATGAGCAGTTCTTC
CASSRRTSYNEQFF
>TRBD1|.|TRBJ2-7|TRBV11-2
TGTGCCAGCAGCTTAGGTTTCCCAACCCGGACAGGGCTCTACGAGCAGTACTTC
CASSLGFPTRTGLYEQYF
>TRBD2|.|TRBJ2-5|TRBV7-2
TGTGCCAGCAGCCGACTAGCGGGGGCAGAGACCCAGTACTTC
CASSRLAGAETQYF
>.|.|TRBJ1-2|TRBV12-5
TGTGCTAGTGGTTTGGTACTTGATGGGAGGGTCAACTATGGCTACACCTTC
CASGLVLDGRVNYGYTF
>.|.|TRBJ1-5|TRBV7-8
TGTGCCAGCAGCTTAGTTAGGCAGGGTACCAATCAGCCCCAGCATTTT
CASSLVRQGTNQPQHF
>TRBD1|once|TRBJ2-1|TRBV5-1
TGCGCCAGCAGCTATTCGACAGGGAACTCCTACAATGAGCAGTTCTTC
CASSYSTGNSYNEQFF
>TRBD1|.|TRBJ1-6|TRBV9
TGTGCCAGCAGCATCGGACAGGGGAATTCACCCCTCCACTTT
CASSIGQGNSPLHF
>TRBD1|once|TRBJ1-2|TRBV7-2
TGTGCCAGCAGCGGTACCGGGACAGGGGGCAGAGGCTATGGCTACACCTTC
CASSGTGTGGRGYGYTF
>.|.|TRBJ2-7|TRBV6-5
TGTGCCAGCAGTCACTATCTAGGCGAGCAGTACTTC
CASSHYLGEQYF
>.|.|TRBJ1-2|TRBV15
TGTGCCACCAGCAGTTTGGACAGCTGGAGCTACACCTTC
CATSSLDSWSYTF
>TRBD1|.|TRBJ2-2|TRBV5-1
TGCGCCAGCAGCCCCTGGTTCCGGGACAGATCTGTGAGGCACACCGGGGAGCTGTTTTTT
CASSPWFRDRSVRHTGELFF
>TRBD1|once|TRBJ2-1|TRBV9
TGTGCCAGCAGCTTACAGACAGGGAATAATGAGCAGTTCTTC
CASSLQTGNNEQFF
>.|.|TRBJ1-1|TRBV6-6
TGTGCCAGCAGCCAATACAACATGAACACTGAAGCTTTCTTT
CASSQYNMNTEAFF
>.|few|TRBJ1-2|TRBV6-5
TGTGCCAGCAGTTACCAGGATTCCTATGGCTACACCTTC
CASSYQDSYGYTF
>TRBD1|once|TRBJ1-5|TRBV19
TGTGCCAGTAGTTTAAAACAGGGGAATAGCAATCAGCCCCAGCATTTT
CASSLKQGNSNQPQHF
>TRBD1|.|TRBJ2-7|TRBV4-3
TGCGCCAGCAGCCAAGTGAGACAGGGGGGAAACGAGCAGTACTTC
CASSQVRQGGNEQYF
>TRBD1|.|TRBJ1-5|TRBV2
TGTGCCAGCAGTTGGACAGGGGGCAGGCGGCAGCCCCAGCATTTT
CASSWTGGRRQPQHF
>TRBD1|.|TRBJ2-7|TRBV6-1
TGTGCCAGCAGACCTACAGGGGGGAACGAGCAGTACTTC
CASRPTGGNEQYF
>.|.|TRBJ2-1|TRBV7-3
TGTGCCAGCAGCTTATCAAGAGGGAGCGAGCAGTTCTTC
CASSLSRGSEQFF
>TRBD1|.|TRBJ2-7|TRBV2
TGTGCCAGCAGTCAGGACCGGGACAGCAACGAGCAGTACTTC
CASSQDRDSNEQYF
>.|.|TRBJ2-3|TRBV4-3
TGCGCCAGCAGCCAAGCACTCACAGATACGCAGTATTTT
CASSQALTDTQYF
>TRBD1|.|TRBJ2-2|TRBV30
TGTGCCTGGAGTTTATGGGACAGGGCCGACACCGGGGAGCTGTTTTTT
CAWSLWDRADTGELFF
>TRBD1|.|TRBJ1-2|TRBV5-1
TGCGCCAGCAGTCAGGGAGACAGGGTGCACTATGGCTACACCTTC
CASSQGDRVHYGYTF
>.|.|TRBJ2-7|TRBV5-4
TGTGCCAGCAGCTTGGGAGCGAACTCCTACGAGCAGTACTTC
CASSLGANSYEQYF
>.|once|TRBJ2-5|TRBV5-4
TGTGCCAGCAGCCCCGGGACAGTAAGGGAGGCCCAGTACTTC
CASSPGTVREAQYF
>.|.|TRBJ1-1|TRBV7-2
TGTGCCAGCAGCCGGACTGATGAAGCTTTCTTT
CASSRTDEAFF
>TRBD1|few|TRBJ2-7|TRBV7-2
TGTGCCAGCAGCTTAGCTGGGACAGGGCGAGAGCAGTACTTC
CASSLAGTGREQYF
>.|few|TRBJ1-6|TRBV14
TGTGCCAGCAGCCAATCCGGGGGGCTTGGTAATTCACCCCTCCACTTT
CASSQSGGLGNSPLHF
>.|few|TRBJ1-6|TRBV2
TGTGCCAGCAGTGACCGCAGGGGTGGTTCACCCCTCCACTTT
CASSDRRGGSPLHF
>TRBD1|.|TRBJ2-4|TRBV5-6
TGTGCCAGCAGCAATACCGGGACAGGGGGATACATTCAGTACTTC
CASSNTGTGGYIQYF
>TRBD1|.|TRBJ2-7|TRBV19
TGTGCCAGTAGTATCCAGACAGGGGCTTCCTACGAGCAGTACTTC
CASSIQTGASYEQYF